One sample yielded the 32 T cell receptor beta chains listed below, sequenced in a study of T cells in Graves' hyperthyroidism and ophthalmopathy (dated by TCRdb to between 2018 and 2021). The library was obtained by multiplex PCR. Sequencing instrument: Illumina HiSeq 2000. The TCR beta CDR3 regions were amplified from RNA transcripts. The first round of RT-PCR for the TCR CDR3 was performed with the HTBI primer set and the Qiagen OneStep RT-PCR kit. TCRdb trimmed the raw reads at Q25, called clones with MiXCR and kept productive beta chains. CDR3 protein sequences are deduplicated, and each keeps its most common genes and DNA. This sample is represented by around 400,000 distinct CDR3 sequences; approximately 25% of them were singletons. 73% of the sample is in the top ten clones. Material: blood. These receptors came from a man over 45 with Graves' hyperthyroidism.

The J gene is TRBJ2-1, the V gene TRBV20-1; D gene ambiguous. CDR3 length equals 11 residues. The germline V gene encodes CDR1 DFQATT and CDR2 SNEGSKA (reference sequence). With 6 bases removed from V and 5 bases from J, the gap between germline ends came to 8 bases. CDR3 nucleotides: TGCAGTGCCCTGGGGAACAATGAGCAGTTCTTC. This encodes CSALGNNEQFF.

This clonotype was found a few times. The gene calls are TRBV29-1 and TRBJ2-3; tentatively, D is TRBD1 (5 bases). The germline V gene has CDR1 SQVTM and CDR2 ANQGSEA. V gave up 6 bases and J gave up 2 bases, with 12 bases separating them. This CDR3 has 13 residues. CDR3 coding DNA: TGCAGCGTGCAGGGTGGGATCACAGATACGCAGTATTTT. Translated, it gives CSVQGGITDTQYF.

In the case of this clonotype: A much larger clone lies a single base off, so this may be a read error. The chain links TRBV3-1 to TRBJ1-2, with D unclear. Per the germline V gene, CDR1 is LGHDT and CDR2 is YNNKEL (reference sequence). The CDR3 length is 11 residues. Trimming took off 8 bases at V and 6 bases at J, with 10 bases between the two ends. The DNA of the CDR3 is TGTGCCAGCGGTGCAGCGAATGGCTACACCTTC. Protein product: CASGAANGYTF.

As for this clonotype: This may stem from a read error, because a much larger clone lies one nucleotide away. The gene calls are TRBV10-3 and TRBJ2-3, with D unresolved. CDR1 and CDR2 (germline): ENHRY, SYGVKD. This CDR3 contains 15 residues. The CDR3 coding sequence is TGTCCCATCAGTGAGAAACGGGCTAATGAAGATACGCAGTATTTT. Encoded protein: CPISEKRANEDTQYF.

The genes are TRBV19 and TRBJ1-1; possibly TRBD1 for D (6 bases). V was cut by 7 bases and J by 7 bases, with 16 bases left in between. Per the germline V gene, CDR1 is LNHDA and CDR2 is SQIVND (reference sequence). The CDR3 consists of 13 residues. CDR3 in amino acids: CASTTDEGVEAFF. CDR3 nucleotides: TGTGCCAGTACCACGGACGAGGGGGTTGAAGCTTTCTTT. The complete variable domain, with remaining parts taken from reference TRBV19 and TRBJ1-1, reads DGGITQSPKYLFRKEGQNVTLSCEQNLNHDAMYWYRQDPGQGLRLIYYSQIVNDFQKGDIAEGYSVSREKKESFPLTVTSAQKNPTAFYLCASTTDEGVEAFFGQGTRLTVV.

The chain uses TRBV6-1 and TRBJ2-1, with TRBD1 identical over 8 bases. V lost 2 bases, J lost 2 bases, and 2 bases stayed unmatched. The CDR3 sequence is 15 residues long. The germline gives CDR1 MNHNS, CDR2 SASEGT. The CDR3 DNA is TGTGCCAGCAGTGAAACAGGGGGTGCCTACAATGAGCAGTTCTTC. Translating gives CASSETGGAYNEQFF.

J is TRBJ2-2 and V is TRBV5-1; possible D gene TRBD1, 5 bases. V was shortened by 6 bases and J by 6 bases, with 18 bases between the two germline ends. The CDR3 totals 15 residues. The germline V gene has CDR1 SGHRS and CDR2 YFSETQ. The chain's CDR3 is CASNIGHSDPGELFF. As DNA, the CDR3 is TGCGCCAGCAACATAGGACACTCCGACCCCGGGGAGCTGTTTTTT.

The chain carries TRBV6-5 and TRBJ1-5, with 7 bases fitting TRBD1. Germline V gene data show CDR1 as MNHEY and CDR2 as SVGAGI. V dropped 6 bases and J dropped 5; count of bases not matched to a gene: 4. The length of the CDR3 is 13 residues. The CDR3 loop is CASRDRMDQPQHF. The CDR3 coding sequence is TGTGCCAGCAGGGACAGGATGGATCAGCCCCAGCATTTT.

Only a few counts were recorded for this clonotype. The gene calls are TRBV19 and TRBJ1-1; 10 bases line up with TRBD1. Per germline, CDR1 LNHDA and CDR2 SQIVND (reference sequence). V shed 6 bases, J shed 6 bases, and the junction held 7 bases outside the gene matches. This CDR3 has 14 amino acids. CDR3 sequence (DNA): TGTGCCAGTAGGGACAGGGGGGGCCAGGCTGAAGCTTTCTTT. Its protein is CASRDRGGQAEAFF.

This clonotype was found once. This chain links TRBV7-3 with TRBJ1-3, with a tentative D call TRBD1 (5 bases). Germline V lookup: CDR1 SGHTA, CDR2 FQGTGA. V lost 5 bases to trimming and J lost 1 base, with 12 bases between them. CDR3 length: 15 residues. CDR3 in amino acids: CASSVNPGSGNTIYF. DNA for the CDR3: TGTGCCAGCAGCGTCAACCCAGGGTCTGGAAACACCATATATTTT. Combining the CDR3 with reference TRBV7-3 and TRBJ1-3 gives the whole variable domain GAGVSQTPSNKVTEKGKYVELRCDPISGHTALYWYRQSLGQGPEFLIYFQGTGAADDSGLPNDRFFAVRPEGSVSTLKIQRTERGDSAVYLCASSVNPGSGNTIYFGEGSWLTVV.

This clonotype occurred a few times. The chain uses TRBV12-5 and TRBJ2-1; 9 bases match TRBD2. With 3 bases clipped from V and 9 bases from J, the junction kept 9 bases outside the gene matches. There are 15 residues in the CDR3. The germline gives CDR1 LGHNT, CDR2 FRNRAP. Here the CDR3 DNA reads TGTGCTAGTGGTTTCGCGGGAGGGCCGTCGACTGAGCAGTTCTTC. Translating gives CASGFAGGPSTEQFF.

The chain carries TRBV6-1 and TRBJ2-7; a weak D match, TRBD2 (6 bases). There are 15 residues in the CDR3. The V gene lost 2 bases and the J gene lost 3 bases, with 14 bases spanning the gap. Germline CDR1 and CDR2: MNHNS and SASEGT. The CDR3 loop reads CASSEMGGDVYEQYF. The CDR3 nucleotides read TGTGCCAGCAGTGAAATGGGGGGAGACGTCTACGAGCAGTACTTC.

The rearrangement joins TRBV11-3 to TRBJ1-1, with D tentatively TRBD1 (5 bases). The V and J ends lost 5 bases and 3 bases respectively, with 16 bases between them. Per the germline V gene, CDR1 is SGHNT and CDR2 is YENEEA. This CDR3 region has 15 residues. The CDR3 spells CASSLGGGRDTEAFF. The CDR3 DNA is TGTGCCAGCAGCCTCGGTGGGGGTCGGGACACTGAAGCTTTCTTT.

This clonotype appeared a few times. The chain is built from TRBV6-5 and TRBJ2-1; possible D gene TRBD2, 6 bases. Trimming took 0 bases from V and 9 from J, leaving 15 bases between them. Germline V gene sequence: CDR1 MNHEY, CDR2 SVGAGI. The CDR3 has 15 amino acids. CDR3: CASSYSRGPQAEQFF. CDR3 in DNA: TGTGCCAGCAGTTACTCGCGGGGCCCTCAAGCTGAGCAGTTCTTC.

This clonotype was counted between two and nine times. The chain is built from TRBV5-1 and TRBJ2-7; the D is unclear. The germline V gene encodes CDR1 SGHRS and CDR2 YFSETQ. CDR3 length: 12 residues. V was pared by 4 bases and J by 4 bases, with 9 bases between. CDR3 nucleotides: TGCGCCAGCAGCCTCGACATATACGAGCAGTACTTC. Amino acid sequence: CASSLDIYEQYF.

V and J are TRBV2 and TRBJ1-1, with 12 positions matching TRBD1. The V gene end was trimmed by 5 bases and the J gene end by 5 bases; junction bases not matched to a gene: 6. This CDR3 has 15 amino acids. CDR1 is SNHLY, CDR2 FYNNEI, per germline. The CDR3 loop reads CASSTRDRGRTEAFF. In DNA form, the CDR3 reads TGTGCCAGCAGTACCCGGGACAGGGGGCGTACTGAAGCTTTCTTT. Supplemented by reference TRBV2 and TRBJ1-1, the full variable domain reads EPEVTQTPSHQVTQMGQEVILRCVPISNHLYFYWYRQILGQKVEFLVSFYNNEISEKSEIFDDQFSVERPDGSNFTLKIRSTKLEDSAMYFCASSTRDRGRTEAFFGQGTRLTVV.

The rearrangement joins TRBV10-3 to TRBJ2-7; TRBD1 agrees at 7 bases. V lost 4 bases to trimming and J lost 2 bases; unmatched junction nucleotides: 11. The CDR3 sequence is 16 residues long. The germline V gene encodes CDR1 ENHRY and CDR2 SYGVKD. The DNA for the CDR3 is TGTGCCATCAGTGCCCCCCCCGACAGGGCGACCTACGAGCAGTACTTC. This sequence encodes CAISAPPDRATYEQYF.

The sample holds many counts of this clonotype. V is TRBV28 and J is TRBJ2-7; D gene ambiguous. From germline, CDR1 is MDHEN and CDR2 SYDVKM. There are 12 residues in the CDR3. Trimming took 7 bases from V and 0 from J, leaving 7 bases between them. The chain's CDR3 is CASTPSSYEQYF. Written as DNA, the CDR3 is TGTGCCAGCACCCCCAGCTCCTACGAGCAGTACTTC.

This clonotype has a handful of counts. This rearrangement joins TRBV29-1 to TRBJ2-5; D is uncertain. The germline V gene encodes CDR1 SQVTM and CDR2 ANQGSEA. V gave up 4 bases and J gave up 4 bases, with 16 bases separating them. The CDR3 extends over 14 amino acids. CDR3 DNA sequence: TGCAGCGTTGCCAATAACCTCGGTCCAGAGACCCAGTACTTC. Translating gives CSVANNLGPETQYF.

The CDR3: CAWTRSGLEAFF. The CDR3 coding sequence is TGTGCCTGGACCCGATCGGGGTTAGAAGCTTTCTTT. The V and J genes are TRBV30 and TRBJ1-1; D is unclear. V lost 4 bases, J lost 8 bases, and 14 bases lay in between. The CDR3 runs 12 residues. CDR1 and CDR2 (germline): GTSNPN, SVGIG (reference sequence). Complete variable domain (other parts from reference TRBV30 and TRBJ1-1): SQTIHQWPATLVQPVGSPLSLECTVEGTSNPNLYWYRQAAGRGLQLLFYSVGIGQISSEVPQNLSASRPQDRQFILSSKKLLLSDSGFYLCAWTRSGLEAFFGQGTRLTVV.

The J gene is TRBJ2-1, the V gene TRBV5-1; TRBD2 is a possible D gene (5 bases). The CDR3 is 15 residues long. V gave up 0 bases and J gave up 8 bases, with 15 bases separating them. The germline CDR1 and CDR2 sequences are SGHRS and YFSETQ. The CDR3 DNA reads TGCGCCAGCAGCTTGGAAAGCGGAGACCTTCATGAGCAGTTCTTC. Amino acid sequence: CASSLESGDLHEQFF.

The chain carries TRBV20-1 and TRBJ2-3; a weak D match, TRBD1 (6 bases). Trimming pared 4 bases from V and 0 bases from J, leaving 17 bases between. This CDR3 comprises 16 residues. Germline CDR1 reads DFQATT; CDR2 reads SNEGSKA (reference sequence). Written as DNA, the CDR3 is TGCAGTGCTACAGTTTGGGGACAAACTAGCACAGATACGCAGTATTTT. Translation: CSATVWGQTSTDTQYF.

This clonotype turned up a few times. This chain joins TRBV3-1 and TRBJ2-2; the D is unclear. Trimming stripped 4 bases from V and 7 bases from J, with 19 bases between. CDR1 and CDR2 (germline): LGHDT, YNNKEL (reference sequence). The CDR3 spans 16 residues. CDR3 nucleotide sequence: TGTGCCAGCAGCCTGGCTAGAGGAATAGTCGGCGGGGAGCTGTTTTTT. Encoded protein: CASSLARGIVGGELFF.

The sample holds many counts of this clonotype. The chain recombines TRBV28 with TRBJ2-3; possible D gene TRBD2, 6 bases. Germline loops: CDR1 MDHEN, CDR2 SYDVKM. V was clipped by 6 bases and J by 6 bases, with 22 bases between them. The CDR3 covers 16 residues. The CDR3 nucleotides read TGTGCCAGCAGCACCCTGGACCTTGCTCGGGGGGATACGCAGTATTTT. This translates into CASSTLDLARGDTQYF.

The sample holds a few counts of this clonotype. The rearrangement links TRBV5-1 to TRBJ2-7; maybe TRBD2 (5 bases). Germline V gene data show CDR1 as SGHRS and CDR2 as YFSETQ. V was trimmed by 0 bases and J by 0 bases, leaving 10 bases between them. This CDR3 is 15 amino acids long. The CDR3 nucleotides read TGCGCCAGCAGCTTGGAAGGACTGAGCTCCTACGAGCAGTACTTC. Translation: CASSLEGLSSYEQYF.

This clonotype turned up a few times. The chain links TRBV11-3 to TRBJ1-6; D uncertain. Germline V CDR1 and CDR2: SGHNT, YENEEA. V was cut by 8 bases and J by 7 bases, with 18 bases left in between. The CDR3 is 15 residues long. CDR3: CASGLAGTENSPLHF. In nucleotides, the CDR3 is TGTGCCAGCGGCCTCGCAGGAACCGAGAATTCACCCCTCCACTTT.

The chain uses TRBV5-1 and TRBJ2-7; 8 positions match TRBD1. Germline CDR1 and CDR2: SGHRS and YFSETQ. The CDR3 totals 15 residues. V dropped 7 bases and J dropped 1; count of bases not matched to a gene: 10. The CDR3 here is CASRIGQGDSYEQYF. In DNA form, the CDR3 reads TGCGCCAGCCGAATAGGACAGGGTGATTCCTACGAGCAGTACTTC.

This clonotype showed up just a few times. The CDR3 DNA is TGTGCCAGCAGCTTGGCCGGCGGGAGTCCGTACAATGAGCAGTTCTTC. Amino acid sequence: CASSLAGGSPYNEQFF. V usage is TRBV5-5 and J usage is TRBJ2-1; 7 bases fit TRBD2. The CDR3 is made up of 16 amino acids. Trimming cost V 0 bases and J 4 bases; bases outside gene matches: 7. The germline V gene encodes CDR1 SGHKS and CDR2 YYEKEE (reference sequence).

This clonotype was seen repeatedly, ten times or more. The rearrangement joins TRBV3-1 to TRBJ2-1; D call uncertain. The CDR3 has 13 residues. Trimming left V 0 bases short and J 9 bases short, with 9 bases between. Germline CDR1 is LGHDT and CDR2 is YNNKEL (reference sequence). CDR3 bases: TGTGCCAGCAGCCAAGATCTGGCCGGTGAGCAGTTCTTC. Residues: CASSQDLAGEQFF.

The chain recombines TRBV20-1 with TRBJ2-7; TRBD2 might be the D (5 bases). V shed 1 base and J shed 2 bases, with 12 bases lying between them. This CDR3 comprises 14 residues. Germline values: CDR1 DFQATT, CDR2 SNEGSKA (reference sequence). CDR3: CSARAPARAYEQYF. As DNA, the CDR3 is TGCAGTGCTAGAGCTCCGGCGCGGGCCTACGAGCAGTACTTC.

In this sample, this clonotype turned up many times. The CDR3 region is CASSLQQGRANSPLHF. CDR3 DNA sequence: TGTGCCAGCTCCCTCCAACAGGGGCGGGCGAATTCACCCCTCCACTTT. The J gene is TRBJ1-6, the V gene TRBV18; 7 nucleotides line up with TRBD1. Germline lookup yields CDR1 KGHSH and CDR2 LQKENI. The CDR3 sequence is 16 residues long. Trimming cost V 6 bases and J 7 bases; bases outside gene matches: 12. The full variable domain, in which reference TRBV18 and TRBJ1-6 provide the parts outside the CDR3, is NAGVMQNPRHLVRRRGQEARLRCSPMKGHSHVYWYRQLPEEGLKFMVYLQKENIIDESGMPKERFSAEFPKEGPSILRIQQVVRGDSAAYFCASSLQQGRANSPLHFGNGTRLTVT.

This clonotype was counted ten times or more. The genes are TRBV28 and TRBJ2-5; no clear D. V dropped 8 bases and J dropped 2 bases, with 12 bases sitting between them. Germline-derived CDR1 and CDR2 are MDHEN and SYDVKM. The CDR3 consists of 13 residues. The CDR3 DNA is TGTGCCAGCGCCACGACTCGGCAAGAGACCCAGTACTTC. This translates into CASATTRQETQYF.